These 12 T cell receptor beta chains were sequenced from one sample in a study of cytomegalovirus exposure and HLA in healthy donors. PCR employed 60 Vbeta and 13 Jbeta primers. Generated by immunoSEQ multiplex PCR, the TCRdb table keeps only in-frame clones and is missing some. Of some 150,000 clones listed, roughly 85% are singletons. The sequenced material came from PBMCs. The receptor source for this set is a woman under 30 in good health and CMV-seronegative.

This rearrangement joins TRBV19 to TRBJ1-2, with 10 bases identical to TRBD1. The junction had 15 bases not matched to a gene; V was cut back by 10 bases and J by 4 bases. Germline-derived CDR1 and CDR2 are LNHDA and SQIVND (reference sequence). The CDR3 extends over 16 amino acids. The CDR3: CATTIGGQGRLYGYTF. In nucleotides, the CDR3 is TGTGCCACCACGATCGGGGGACAGGGGCGCCTCTATGGCTACACCTTC.

The chain couples TRBV28 to TRBJ2-7; TRBD2 is a possible D gene (6 bases). This CDR3 contains 17 residues. The V and J ends lost 4 bases and 0 bases respectively, with 19 bases between them. CDR1 and CDR2 from the germline V gene are MDHEN and SYDVKM. CDR3 residues: CASSSLTRLVLSYEQYF. The CDR3 DNA is TGTGCCAGCAGTTCGCTAACAAGACTAGTGCTCTCCTACGAGCAGTACTTC. The full variable domain, rest sourced from reference TRBV28 and TRBJ2-7, is DVKVTQSSRYLVKRTGEKVFLECVQDMDHENMFWYRQDPGLGLRLIYFSYDVKMKEKGDIPEGYSVSREKKERFSLILESASTNQTSMYLCASSSLTRLVLSYEQYFGPGTRLTVT.

The gene calls are TRBV7-2 and TRBJ2-5; TRBD2 matches at 11 bases. CDR3 size: 17 residues. The V gene end was trimmed by 1 base and the J gene end by 4 bases; junction bases not matched to a gene: 8. Germline V gene sequence: CDR1 SGHTA, CDR2 FQGNSA. The CDR3 spells CASSLVVLAGGPETQYF. The CDR3 region has the DNA TGTGCCAGCAGCTTAGTTGTCCTAGCGGGGGGACCAGAGACCCAGTACTTC.

V usage is TRBV30 and J usage is TRBJ1-5; maybe TRBD1 (6 bases). The germline CDR1 and CDR2 sequences are GTSNPN and SVGIG (reference sequence). The ends were cut back, 1 base at V and 2 bases at J, with 18 bases in the middle. This CDR3 is 17 amino acids long. CDR3 protein: CAWSALRGPGGNQPQHF. Here the CDR3 DNA reads TGTGCCTGGAGTGCCCTCAGGGGACCCGGTGGCAATCAGCCCCAGCATTTT.

The rearrangement links TRBV28 to TRBJ1-1; D is uncertain. CDR3 length: 14 amino acids. The germline V gene has CDR1 MDHEN and CDR2 SYDVKM. The V and J ends lost 6 bases and 1 base respectively, with 12 bases between them. This CDR3 is CASSRARENTEAFF. The CDR3 DNA is TGTGCCAGCAGCCGCGCGCGGGAGAACACTGAAGCTTTCTTT.

The rearrangement uses TRBV5-4 and TRBJ1-3, with D possibly TRBD1 on 5 matching bases. V shed 3 bases and J shed 6 bases, with 10 bases lying between them. The CDR3 contains 13 residues. In germline, CDR1 is SGHNT, CDR2 YYREEE (reference sequence). Here the CDR3 reads CASSSPGENTIYF. Written as DNA, the CDR3 is TGTGCCAGCAGCTCCCCGGGGGAAAACACCATATATTTT.

In DNA form, the CDR3 reads TGTGCCAGCAGCTCGTTCCCAGGGGGGACCACAGATACGCAGTATTTT. Translation gives CASSSFPGGTTDTQYF. The chain couples TRBV5-5 to TRBJ2-3; possibly TRBD1 for D (7 bases). This CDR3 has 16 residues. Germline-derived CDR1 and CDR2 are SGHKS and YYEKEE (reference sequence). Deletions cut 3 bases from V and 2 bases from J, with 16 bases between. Combining the CDR3 with reference TRBV5-5 and TRBJ2-3 gives the whole variable domain DAGVTQSPTHLIKTRGQQVTLRCSPISGHKSVSWYQQVLGQGPQFIFQYYEKEERGRGNFPDRFSARQFPNYSSELNVNALLLGDSALYLCASSSFPGGTTDTQYFGPGTRLTVL.

The chain joins TRBV14 to TRBJ2-5, with D perhaps TRBD1 (6 bases). The CDR3 runs to 13 residues. V gave up 5 bases and J gave up 4 bases, with 11 bases separating them. CDR1 and CDR2 from the germline V gene are SGHDN and FVKESK. The CDR3: CASSVGGRETQYF. The DNA of the CDR3 is TGTGCCAGCAGCGTAGGGGGAAGAGAGACCCAGTACTTC.

The chain links TRBV11-3 to TRBJ2-1, with 10 positions matching TRBD2. With 4 bases clipped from V and 7 bases from J, the junction kept 7 bases outside the gene matches. Germline CDR1 reads SGHNT; CDR2 reads YENEEA. The CDR3 is made up of 15 amino acids. The CDR3 here is CASSSGGLARNEQFF. CDR3 in DNA: TGTGCCAGCAGCTCAGGGGGACTAGCGCGGAATGAGCAGTTCTTC. The full variable domain, rest sourced from reference TRBV11-3 and TRBJ2-1, is EAGVVQSPRYKIIEKKQPVAFWCNPISGHNTLYWYLQNLGQGPELLIRYENEEAVDDSQLPKDRFSAERLKGVDSTLKIQPAELGDSAVYLCASSSGGLARNEQFFGPGTRLTVL.

The chain employs TRBV28 and TRBJ1-3; maybe TRBD1 (5 bases). The V and J ends lost 8 bases and 4 bases respectively, with 15 bases between them. CDR1 is MDHEN and CDR2 is SYDVKM in the germline V gene. The CDR3 length is 14 residues. The CDR3 sequence: CASRTRGVGNTIYF. CDR3 DNA: TGTGCCAGCCGAACTCGGGGGGTCGGAAACACCATATATTTT.

The J gene is TRBJ1-2, the V gene TRBV6-5, with D maybe TRBD1 (6 bases). The ends were cut back, 2 bases at V and 2 bases at J, with 12 bases in the middle. The CDR3 loop spans 15 amino acids. Germline V gene lookup returns CDR1 MNHEY and CDR2 SVGAGI. CDR3 residues: CASSYLGQGNYGYTF. The CDR3 coding sequence is TGTGCCAGCAGTTACCTTGGGCAGGGGAACTATGGCTACACCTTC.

The chain employs TRBV9 and TRBJ1-4; 9 nucleotides line up with TRBD1. In germline, CDR1 is SGDLS, CDR2 YYNGEE. CDR3 length: 15 amino acids. V lost 3 bases, J lost 8 bases, and 8 bases stayed unmatched. The CDR3 coding sequence is TGTGCCAGCAGCGCGGAGGGACAGGGATTCGAAAAACTGTTTTTT. Translation gives CASSAEGQGFEKLFF.